A single sample gave rise to the 20 T cell receptor beta chains below, sequenced in a study of cytomegalovirus exposure and HLA in healthy donors. The study ran its PCR with 60 Vbeta and 13 Jbeta primers. TCRdb's table, derived via immunoSEQ multiplex PCR, lists solely in-frame clones and lacks some. The sample has 55,000 or so clones; approximately 84% are singletons. The sequenced sample consisted of PBMCs. Receptor source: a man aged 45-65 years in good health and CMV-seronegative.

The CDR3 region has the DNA TGTGCCAGCAGTCCACGGGCTAGCGGGGGCTCCACCAATGAGCAGTTCTTC. Translation: CASSPRASGGSTNEQFF. The chain uses TRBV27 and TRBJ2-1, with 10 bases that match TRBD2. The CDR3 extends over 17 amino acids. V dropped 5 bases and J dropped 6; count of bases not matched to a gene: 13. Germline V CDR1 and CDR2: MNHEY, SMNVEV (reference sequence).

J is TRBJ1-2 and V is TRBV2, with a possible D match to TRBD1 (5 bases). The germline V and J ends were trimmed by 0 bases and 7 bases, with 27 bases remaining between them. Germline lookup yields CDR1 SNHLY and CDR2 FYNNEI. The CDR3 contains 19 residues. CDR3 bases: TGTGCCAGCAGTGAAGCGCTTATCGTCCCGCAGGGCCCTCGTGGTGGCTACACCTTC. It specifies CASSEALIVPQGPRGGYTF.

This clone has just a few counts. The genes are TRBV30 and TRBJ1-6; D perhaps matches TRBD1 (6 bases). The CDR3 contains 14 residues. Trimming cost V 6 bases and J 9 bases, with 18 bases left between them. Germline-derived CDR1 and CDR2 are GTSNPN and SVGIG (reference sequence). In nucleotides, the CDR3 is TGTGCCTGTCGACCTAGGGACATCATTTCACCCCTCCACTTT. Protein sequence: CACRPRDIISPLHF. The full variable domain, rest sourced from reference TRBV30 and TRBJ1-6, is SQTIHQWPATLVQPVGSPLSLECTVEGTSNPNLYWYRQAAGRGLQLLFYSVGIGQISSEVPQNLSASRPQDRQFILSSKKLLLSDSGFYLCACRPRDIISPLHFGNGTRLTVT.

The chain joins TRBV5-1 to TRBJ1-2; no definite D call. CDR1 is SGHRS and CDR2 is YFSETQ in the germline V gene. This CDR3 is 16 amino acids long. Deletions cut 4 bases from V and 1 base from J, with 17 bases between. The CDR3 is CASSPRPPSNNYGYTF. CDR3 nucleotides: TGCGCCAGCAGCCCTAGACCACCCTCAAATAACTATGGCTACACCTTC. Complete variable domain (other parts from reference TRBV5-1 and TRBJ1-2): KAGVTQTPRYLIKTRGQQVTLSCSPISGHRSVSWYQQTPGQGLQFLFEYFSETQRNKGNFPGRFSGRQFSNSRSEMNVSTLELGDSALYLCASSPRPPSNNYGYTFGSGTRLTVV.

CDR3 sequence reads: CASSGQGWAAGYEQYF. The CDR3 DNA reads as TGCGCCAGCAGTGGGCAGGGCTGGGCGGCCGGCTACGAGCAGTACTTC. The chain has TRBV5-1 and TRBJ2-7, with D possibly being TRBD1 (5 bases). V shed 5 bases and J shed 3 bases, with 21 bases lying between them. CDR3 length: 16 residues. Germline values: CDR1 SGHRS, CDR2 YFSETQ. Full variable domain (remainder filled in from reference TRBV5-1 and TRBJ2-7): KAGVTQTPRYLIKTRGQQVTLSCSPISGHRSVSWYQQTPGQGLQFLFEYFSETQRNKGNFPGRFSGRQFSNSRSEMNVSTLELGDSALYLCASSGQGWAAGYEQYFGPGTRLTVT.

This clone was seen a handful of times. The chain joins TRBV27 to TRBJ2-5, with 8 bases fitting TRBD2. This CDR3 has 14 amino acids. With 6 bases clipped from V and 4 bases from J, the junction kept 7 bases outside the gene matches. Germline V CDR1 and CDR2: MNHEY, SMNVEV (reference sequence). Written as DNA, the CDR3 is TGTGCCAGCAGCTTGCTCGCGGGGGGAGAGACCCAGTACTTC. It is translated as CASSLLAGGETQYF.

This chain connects TRBV30 to TRBJ2-2; no clear D gene. The germline V gene has CDR1 GTSNPN and CDR2 SVGIG (reference sequence). V was trimmed by 2 bases and J by 4 bases, leaving 8 bases between them. The CDR3 covers 13 residues. CDR3: CAWSSLFTGELFF. CDR3 nucleotide sequence: TGTGCCTGGAGTTCCCTCTTCACCGGGGAGCTGTTTTTT. The complete variable domain, with remaining parts taken from reference TRBV30 and TRBJ2-2, reads SQTIHQWPATLVQPVGSPLSLECTVEGTSNPNLYWYRQAAGRGLQLLFYSVGIGQISSEVPQNLSASRPQDRQFILSSKKLLLSDSGFYLCAWSSLFTGELFFGEGSRLTVL.

The V call is TRBV11-1, the J call TRBJ2-1; 13 bases match TRBD2. The CDR3 has 15 amino acids. V was pared by 4 bases and J by 12 bases, with 9 bases of the junction left unmatched. The germline gives CDR1 SGHAT, CDR2 FQDESV (reference sequence). CDR3 amino acids: CASSSKTSGGFRQFF. CDR3 bases: TGTGCCAGCAGCTCCAAGACTAGCGGGGGGTTTCGGCAGTTCTTC.

CDR3 in amino acids: CASSLGRDSYSNQPQHF. The CDR3 DNA reads TGTGCCAGCAGCTTAGGCCGGGACAGTTATAGCAATCAGCCCCAGCATTTT. V usage is TRBV7-9 and J usage is TRBJ1-5, with TRBD1 matching over 7 bases. Unmatched junction bases numbered 6, after V lost 1 base and J lost 0 bases. The germline CDR1 and CDR2 sequences are SEHNR and FQNEAQ (reference sequence). The CDR3 has 17 residues.

The chain couples TRBV29-1 to TRBJ2-7; D possibly corresponds to TRBD1 (6 bases). Trimming pared 0 bases from V and 2 bases from J, leaving 11 bases between. The CDR3 loop spans 14 amino acids. The germline CDR1 and CDR2 sequences are SQVTM and ANQGSEA. DNA for the CDR3: TGCAGCGTTGAAGATGACGGACAGACCTACGAGCAGTACTTC. It is translated as CSVEDDGQTYEQYF.

This chain joins TRBV19 and TRBJ2-1; D gene ambiguous. Trimming left V 5 bases short and J 0 bases short, with 11 bases between. Germline CDR1 is LNHDA and CDR2 is SQIVND (reference sequence). The CDR3 covers 15 residues. CDR3: CASSLADSSYNEQFF. The CDR3 nucleotides read TGTGCCAGTAGTTTGGCGGATAGCTCCTACAATGAGCAGTTCTTC.

The CDR3 here is CASSKTSGGVAYQETQYF. As DNA, the CDR3 is TGCGCCAGCAGCAAGACTAGCGGGGGAGTAGCGTACCAAGAGACCCAGTACTTC. This chain joins TRBV5-1 and TRBJ2-5; 12 bases agree with TRBD2. The CDR3 has 18 residues. V was clipped by 4 bases and J by 0 bases; unmatched bases: 10. Germline CDR1 is SGHRS and CDR2 is YFSETQ.

The gene calls are TRBV15 and TRBJ2-7; 8 bases are shared with TRBD2. Per germline, CDR1 LNHNV and CDR2 YYDKDF (reference sequence). The CDR3 totals 18 residues. V was pared by 3 bases and J by 0 bases, with 13 bases of the junction left unmatched. CDR3 nucleotide sequence: TGTGCCACCAGCAGGGGAGGTAGCGGGGATGCGAGCTCCTACGAGCAGTACTTC. As protein: CATSRGGSGDASSYEQYF.

The chain is built from TRBV5-5 and TRBJ2-3; weak D call: TRBD1 (5 bases). V was shortened by 2 bases and J by 6 bases, with 16 bases between the two germline ends. The germline CDR1 and CDR2 sequences are SGHKS and YYEKEE (reference sequence). This CDR3 spans 15 amino acids. The CDR3 nucleotides read TGTGCCAGCAGCTTACCCAGGGCGGTTCGTGATACGCAGTATTTT. It encodes CASSLPRAVRDTQYF.

The genes are TRBV5-1 and TRBJ2-7, with a weak D call TRBD2 (6 bases). V lost 1 base and J lost 7, with 15 bases in between. CDR1 SGHRS and CDR2 YFSETQ come from the germline V gene. The length of the CDR3 is 14 residues. The CDR3 region is CASSLRGAEGEQYF. The CDR3 DNA reads as TGCGCCAGCAGCTTGCGGGGCGCGGAGGGTGAGCAGTACTTC.

This clone was seen once. The V call is TRBV19, the J call TRBJ1-5, with TRBD1 identical over 9 bases. This CDR3 is built from 13 residues. V was pared by 5 bases and J by 7 bases, with 3 bases of the junction left unmatched. The germline V gene has CDR1 LNHDA and CDR2 SQIVND (reference sequence). The CDR3 DNA sequence: TGTGCCAGTAGTGGACAGGGGTGGCAGCCCCAGCATTTT. Translating gives CASSGQGWQPQHF.

DNA for the CDR3: TGTGCCAGCAGCCTGGCTTGGGTGGAGGCGATGGGGCAGTATTTT. This codes for CASSLAWVEAMGQYF. This sequence joins TRBV5-6 and TRBJ2-3; D is perhaps TRBD2 (5 bases). Germline CDR1 and CDR2: SGHDT and YYEEEE. Deletions cut 4 bases from V and 11 bases from J, with 23 bases between. The CDR3 loop spans 15 amino acids. The full variable domain, its missing parts supplied by reference TRBV5-6 and TRBJ2-3, is DAGVTQSPTHLIKTRGQQVTLRCSPKSGHDTVSWYQQALGQGPQFIFQYYEEEERQRGNFPDRFSGHQFPNYSSELNVNALLLGDSALYLCASSLAWVEAMGQYFGPGTRLTVL.

The chain combines TRBV5-4 with TRBJ2-1, with D tentatively TRBD1 (6 bases). Germline CDR1 and CDR2: SGHNT and YYREEE (reference sequence). The CDR3 runs to 13 residues. V lost 7 bases and J lost 4, with 12 bases in between. CDR3 DNA sequence: TGTGCCAGCCGGCCGGACAGTTACAATGAGCAGTTCTTC. Protein sequence: CASRPDSYNEQFF.

The DNA for the CDR3 is TGTGCCAGCAGCGAGTATCGGGTAGGGGGAACCGGGGAGCTGTTTTTT. Protein: CASSEYRVGGTGELFF. V and J are TRBV2 and TRBJ2-2; TRBD1 might be the D (6 bases). V lost 6 bases and J lost 5, with 19 bases in between. Germline CDR1 and CDR2: SNHLY and FYNNEI. The CDR3 consists of 16 residues.

The chain links TRBV27 to TRBJ2-2; 7 bases match TRBD1. CDR1 and CDR2 (germline): MNHEY, SMNVEV (reference sequence). After removal of 7 bases from V and 2 bases from J, the junction contained 10 bases not matched to a gene. The CDR3 covers 16 residues. CDR3 nucleotides: TGTGCCAGCAAGCAAGGGGGCAGGGTAAACACCGGGGAGCTGTTTTTT. Encoded protein: CASKQGGRVNTGELFF.